Presented here are 15 T cell receptor beta chains from one specimen sequenced in a study of cytomegalovirus exposure and HLA in healthy donors. Assay: immunoSEQ multiplex PCR; the TCRdb copy retains only in-frame clones and omits some. Here the sample spans some 170,000 clones, approximately 96% being singletons. Sequencing was performed on PBMCs. Receptors were obtained from a woman aged 18-29 years in good health and CMV-seronegative.

The J gene is TRBJ1-5, the V gene TRBV6-5, with 8 nucleotides matching TRBD1. Germline V CDR1 and CDR2: MNHEY, SVGAGI. The CDR3 is made up of 15 amino acids. V dropped 4 bases and J dropped 3; count of bases not matched to a gene: 5. Here the CDR3 reads CASSSDRGANQPQHF. The CDR3 DNA reads TGTGCCAGCAGTTCCGACAGGGGAGCCAATCAGCCCCAGCATTTT.

The chain has TRBV6-5 and TRBJ1-2; 7 nucleotides match TRBD1. The germline gives CDR1 MNHEY, CDR2 SVGAGI. Trimming cost V 5 bases and J 6 bases; bases outside gene matches: 6. This CDR3 has 13 residues. The DNA of the CDR3 is TGTGCCAGCAGTCGTGAGACAGGGAATGGCTACACCTTC. As protein: CASSRETGNGYTF.

This rearrangement joins TRBV7-2 to TRBJ2-7; 10 nucleotides align to TRBD2. This CDR3 has 16 amino acids. In germline, CDR1 is SGHTA, CDR2 FQGNSA. With 0 bases clipped from V and 3 bases from J, the junction kept 5 bases outside the gene matches. Written as DNA, the CDR3 is TGTGCCAGCAGCTTAGCCGCTAGCGGGGGACTCTACGAGCAGTACTTC. It encodes CASSLAASGGLYEQYF.

The CDR3 sequence: CASSHDQLNTGALYNEQFF. The CDR3 nucleotides are TGTGCCAGCAGCCACGATCAACTTAACACAGGGGCCCTCTACAATGAGCAGTTCTTC. V and J are TRBV14 and TRBJ2-1, with 7 bases fitting TRBD1. The CDR3 contains 19 residues. In germline, CDR1 is SGHDN, CDR2 FVKESK. The ends lost 3 bases at V and 3 bases at J; junction bases unmatched: 17.

The chain recombines TRBV5-1 with TRBJ2-3, with D possibly TRBD2 on 7 matching bases. The germline CDR1 and CDR2 sequences are SGHRS and YFSETQ. V lost 4 bases and J lost 1, with 13 bases in between. The CDR3 sequence is 15 residues long. CDR3 sequence reads: CASSPGGGGTDTQYF. The CDR3 bases are TGCGCCAGCAGCCCAGGAGGGGGGGGCACAGATACGCAGTATTTT.

The V and J genes are TRBV6-5 and TRBJ1-6, with D possibly TRBD1 on 6 matching bases. The CDR3 length is 15 residues. In germline, CDR1 is MNHEY, CDR2 SVGAGI. Trimming removed 2 bases at V and 7 bases at J, with 12 bases between. The CDR3 protein is CASSYGDKANSPLHF. The CDR3 bases are TGTGCCAGCAGTTACGGGGACAAGGCAAATTCACCCCTCCACTTT.

The chain uses TRBV5-1 and TRBJ1-2, with TRBD1 as a possible D gene (6 bases). The CDR3 length is 13 residues. The germline V gene encodes CDR1 SGHRS and CDR2 YFSETQ. The V gene lost 7 bases and the J gene lost 7 bases, with 17 bases spanning the gap. This chain's CDR3 is CASGLDSISGYTF. CDR3 bases: TGCGCCAGCGGGCTGGACAGTATCTCTGGCTACACCTTC.

The chain employs TRBV6-5 and TRBJ1-2, with 9 bases that match TRBD1. After removal of 8 bases from V and 7 bases from J, the junction contained 8 bases not matched to a gene. Germline V lookup: CDR1 MNHEY, CDR2 SVGAGI. There are 13 residues in the CDR3. The CDR3 DNA sequence: TGTGCCAGCGGACAGGGGTTAGTGGGTGGCTACACCTTC. This translates into CASGQGLVGGYTF.

The gene calls are TRBV18 and TRBJ2-7; TRBD1 aligns across 7 bases. CDR1 is KGHSH, CDR2 LQKENI, per germline. The CDR3 consists of 14 residues. J gave up 6 bases and V 0 bases, and 5 bases lay outside the gene matches. The CDR3 sequence is CASSPPPSGGEQYF. The DNA of the CDR3 is TGTGCCAGCTCACCACCCCCCTCAGGGGGCGAGCAGTACTTC.

CDR3 amino acids: CASSRQGVNEKLFF. CDR3 coding DNA: TGTGCCAGTAGTAGACAGGGAGTTAATGAAAAACTGTTTTTT. V gene TRBV19 combines with J gene TRBJ1-4, with TRBD1 matching 7 bases. Trimming at V came to 4 bases and at J to 4 bases, leaving 3 bases not matched to a gene. The CDR3 extends over 14 amino acids. From germline, CDR1 is LNHDA and CDR2 SQIVND (reference sequence).

The J gene is TRBJ2-7, the V gene TRBV19; D possibly corresponds to TRBD2 (6 bases). CDR3 size: 15 residues. In germline, CDR1 is LNHDA, CDR2 SQIVND (reference sequence). V lost 0 bases to trimming and J lost 1 base, with 10 bases between them. In nucleotides, the CDR3 is TGTGCCAGTAGTATAGATCTGGAGGGGTCCTACGAGCAGTACTTC. As protein: CASSIDLEGSYEQYF.

The chain employs TRBV4-2 and TRBJ2-5, with TRBD2 identical over 8 bases. CDR1 is LGHNA and CDR2 is YNFKEQ in the germline V gene. The V and J ends lost 0 bases and 5 bases, in that order; junction bases with no gene match: 11. CDR3 size: 17 residues. The CDR3 nucleotides read TGTGCCAGCAGCCAAGATTTGGGGCGGGGGGCGACGGAGACCCAGTACTTC. Its protein is CASSQDLGRGATETQYF.

The chain combines TRBV18 with TRBJ1-3; 11 bases fit TRBD1. Trimming removed 5 bases from V and 2 bases from J; junction bases left unmatched: 5. The germline CDR1 and CDR2 sequences are KGHSH and LQKENI. The CDR3 covers 16 residues. The CDR3 region is CASSAGTGGTGNTIYF. CDR3 sequence (DNA): TGTGCCAGCTCAGCCGGGACAGGGGGAACTGGAAACACCATATATTTT.

The chain couples TRBV5-1 to TRBJ1-2, with TRBD1 matching 8 bases. V lost 4 bases to trimming and J lost 7 bases; unmatched junction nucleotides: 6. The CDR3 runs to 13 residues. Per the germline V gene, CDR1 is SGHRS and CDR2 is YFSETQ. The CDR3 region is CASSADRDLGYTF. Here the CDR3 DNA reads TGCGCCAGCAGCGCGGACAGGGATCTTGGCTACACCTTC.

This chain links TRBV2 with TRBJ1-2, with 9 nucleotides matching TRBD1. The CDR3 is 11 amino acids. From germline, CDR1 is SNHLY and CDR2 FYNNEI. V trimming: 6 bases; J trimming: 14 bases; junction bases outside the gene matches: 7. CDR3 sequence: CASRLRQGGTF. CDR3 DNA: TGTGCCAGCAGACTTCGACAGGGGGGAACCTTC.